These T cell receptor beta chains were read from a single sample in a study of OX40 agonist ivuxolimab in advanced cancers. Using immunoSEQ multiplex PCR, the repertoire was profiled, and TCRdb retains in-frame clones only, with some absent. The sample holds roughly 64,000 clones, around nine tenths seen once. The material sequenced was CD4+ or CD8+ T cells sorted from blood, taken in a trial of the OX40 agonist ivuxolimab. The receptors shown here come from an adult with an advanced solid tumor such as melanoma, head and neck, liver or kidney cancer. The CDR3 runs from the conserved cysteine through the conserved F or W. A D gene is named only where the DNA matches it firmly. Expanded clones get a size class; other rows say once, few or many, or leave the size out.

abundance	v_gene	d_gene	len	j_gene	CDR3nt	CDR3aa
NA	TRBV6-6	TRBD1	14	TRBJ2-2	TGTGCCAGCAGTCCCAACAGGGGTACCGGGGAGCTGTTTTTT	CASSPNRGTGELFF
NA	TRBV18	TRBD1	14	TRBJ2-7	TGTGCCAGCTCACCTGGGACAGGCTCCTACGAGCAGTACTTC	CASSPGTGSYEQYF
NA	TRBV29-1	NA	12	TRBJ1-4	TGCAGCGCCGGATCCAGGGGACGGAAACTGTTTTTT	CSAGSRGRKLFF
NA	TRBV5-6	NA	12	TRBJ2-1	TGTGCCAGCAGCTTGGCCGGTAACGGGCAGTTCTTC	CASSLAGNGQFF
NA	TRBV29-1	TRBD1	15	TRBJ1-4	TGCAGCGTTCTCCTGGGGAGGGGGCCTAATGAAAAACTGTTTTTT	CSVLLGRGPNEKLFF
NA	TRBV5-1	NA	14	TRBJ2-1	TGCGCCAGCAGCTTGGACGGAAGATACAATGAGCAGTTCTTC	CASSLDGRYNEQFF
NA	TRBV28	NA	15	TRBJ1-4	TGTGCCAGCAGTTTATCATGGGGGAACAATGAAAAACTGTTTTTT	CASSLSWGNNEKLFF
few	TRBV18	NA	14	TRBJ2-2	TGTGCCAGCTCACCACTGACGAACACCGGGGAGCTGTTTTTT	CASSPLTNTGELFF
NA	TRBV6-1	NA	17	TRBJ2-3	TGTGCCAGCAGTGAAGCGGGGGCAGGGCCGGGCACAGATACGCAGTATTTT	CASSEAGAGPGTDTQYF
NA	TRBV19	NA	16	TRBJ1-5	TGTGCCAGTAGTATTAATTCAGGCAATAGCAATCAGCCCCAGCATTTT	CASSINSGNSNQPQHF
NA	TRBV19	TRBD1	17	TRBJ2-6	TGTGCCAGTAGTACACGGGACAGGGGGGCCGGGGCCAACGTCCTGACTTTC	CASSTRDRGAGANVLTF
NA	TRBV30	NA	13	TRBJ1-5	TGTGCCTGCGACAGGAATAGCAATCAGCCCCAGCATTTT	CACDRNSNQPQHF
NA	TRBV6-5	TRBD2	16	TRBJ2-7	TGTGCCAGCAGTTCGCCTAGCGGGAGAAACTCCTACGAGCAGTACTTC	CASSSPSGRNSYEQYF
NA	TRBV11-2	TRBD2	15	TRBJ2-4	TGTGCCAGCAGCTTAGGGCGGGAGGGCTGGAACATTCAGTACTTC	CASSLGREGWNIQYF
NA	TRBV19	NA	15	TRBJ2-3	TGTGCCAGTAGCGATTATAGACAGGGAGGGGATACGCAGTATTTT	CASSDYRQGGDTQYF
few	TRBV6-1	NA	14	TRBJ2-7	TGTGCCAGCAGTGAAATGGGGAACTCTTACGAGCAGTACTTC	CASSEMGNSYEQYF
NA	TRBV6-1	NA	13	TRBJ1-5	TGTGCCAGCAGTGAAGGGAGGGATCAGCCCCAGCATTTT	CASSEGRDQPQHF
NA	TRBV6-1	NA	14	TRBJ2-5	TGTGCCAGCAGTGAGGGGGATATAGGCAGGACCCAGTACTTC	CASSEGDIGRTQYF
NA	TRBV29-1	NA	13	TRBJ2-7	TGCAGCGTTGATCCACAGGGCGGCCACGAGCAGTACTTC	CSVDPQGGHEQYF
NA	TRBV10-3	NA	12	TRBJ1-1	TGTGCCACCGCCCCCACGAACACTGAAGCTTTCTTT	CATAPTNTEAFF
few	TRBV7-2	NA	14	TRBJ2-7	TGTGCCAGCAGCCCCCCGGGACTCACACTTGAGCAGTACTTC	CASSPPGLTLEQYF
NA	TRBV7-8	TRBD1	15	TRBJ1-1	TGTGCCAGCAGCCCTAGACAGGGGAAGAACACTGAAGCTTTCTTT	CASSPRQGKNTEAFF
NA	TRBV9	NA	13	TRBJ2-7	TGTGCCAGCAGCGTAGAGCAGGGCCTCGAGCAGTACTTC	CASSVEQGLEQYF
NA	TRBV7-3	NA	15	TRBJ2-7	TGTGCCAGCAGCCCGGGTTTGGTCCCGTGGAGAGAGCAGTACTTC	CASSPGLVPWREQYF
NA	TRBV15	NA	17	TRBJ2-6	TGTGCCACCAGCAGAGCAGGCACAGGTACTGGGGCCAACGTCCTGACTTTC	CATSRAGTGTGANVLTF
once	TRBV10-3	TRBD1	14	TRBJ1-1	TGTGCCATCAGTCCGGGACAGGGGAACACTGAAGCTTTCTTT	CAISPGQGNTEAFF
NA	TRBV6-5	NA	15	TRBJ2-1	TGTGCCGTAAGAATAAGTAGCGCCTCTTACAATGAGCAGTTCTTC	CAVRISSASYNEQFF
NA	TRBV27	NA	11	TRBJ2-1	TGTGCCAGCAGTCGGGGATATGAGCAGTTCTTC	CASSRGYEQFF
NA	TRBV5-8	TRBD1	15	TRBJ2-3	TGTGCCAGCAGCTTGGAACGACAGGGGGTAGATACGCAGTATTTT	CASSLERQGVDTQYF
NA	TRBV19	NA	13	TRBJ1-1	TGTGCCAGTACCTTCACAGGGAACACTGAAGCTTTCTTT	CASTFTGNTEAFF
NA	TRBV27	TRBD2	19	TRBJ2-4	TGTGCCAGCAGTTTATCACCGGGACTAGCGGGATCACGAGAAAACATTCAGTACTTC	CASSLSPGLAGSRENIQYF